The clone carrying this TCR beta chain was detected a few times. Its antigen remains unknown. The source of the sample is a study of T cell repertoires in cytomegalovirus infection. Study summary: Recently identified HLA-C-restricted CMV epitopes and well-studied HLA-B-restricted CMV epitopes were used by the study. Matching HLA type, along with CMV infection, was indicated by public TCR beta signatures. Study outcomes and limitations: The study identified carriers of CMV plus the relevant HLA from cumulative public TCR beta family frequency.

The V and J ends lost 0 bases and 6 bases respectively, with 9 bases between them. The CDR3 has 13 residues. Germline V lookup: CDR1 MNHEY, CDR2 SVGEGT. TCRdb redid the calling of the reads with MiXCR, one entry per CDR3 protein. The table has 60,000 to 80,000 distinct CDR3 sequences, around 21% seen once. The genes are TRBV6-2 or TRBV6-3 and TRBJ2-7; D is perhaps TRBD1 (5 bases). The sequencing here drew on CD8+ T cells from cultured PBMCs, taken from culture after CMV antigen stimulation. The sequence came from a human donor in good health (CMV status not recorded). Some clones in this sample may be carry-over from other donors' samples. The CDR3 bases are TGTGCCAGCAGTTACTCGACAGCTGGCGAGCAGTACTTC. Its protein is CASSYSTAGEQYF.